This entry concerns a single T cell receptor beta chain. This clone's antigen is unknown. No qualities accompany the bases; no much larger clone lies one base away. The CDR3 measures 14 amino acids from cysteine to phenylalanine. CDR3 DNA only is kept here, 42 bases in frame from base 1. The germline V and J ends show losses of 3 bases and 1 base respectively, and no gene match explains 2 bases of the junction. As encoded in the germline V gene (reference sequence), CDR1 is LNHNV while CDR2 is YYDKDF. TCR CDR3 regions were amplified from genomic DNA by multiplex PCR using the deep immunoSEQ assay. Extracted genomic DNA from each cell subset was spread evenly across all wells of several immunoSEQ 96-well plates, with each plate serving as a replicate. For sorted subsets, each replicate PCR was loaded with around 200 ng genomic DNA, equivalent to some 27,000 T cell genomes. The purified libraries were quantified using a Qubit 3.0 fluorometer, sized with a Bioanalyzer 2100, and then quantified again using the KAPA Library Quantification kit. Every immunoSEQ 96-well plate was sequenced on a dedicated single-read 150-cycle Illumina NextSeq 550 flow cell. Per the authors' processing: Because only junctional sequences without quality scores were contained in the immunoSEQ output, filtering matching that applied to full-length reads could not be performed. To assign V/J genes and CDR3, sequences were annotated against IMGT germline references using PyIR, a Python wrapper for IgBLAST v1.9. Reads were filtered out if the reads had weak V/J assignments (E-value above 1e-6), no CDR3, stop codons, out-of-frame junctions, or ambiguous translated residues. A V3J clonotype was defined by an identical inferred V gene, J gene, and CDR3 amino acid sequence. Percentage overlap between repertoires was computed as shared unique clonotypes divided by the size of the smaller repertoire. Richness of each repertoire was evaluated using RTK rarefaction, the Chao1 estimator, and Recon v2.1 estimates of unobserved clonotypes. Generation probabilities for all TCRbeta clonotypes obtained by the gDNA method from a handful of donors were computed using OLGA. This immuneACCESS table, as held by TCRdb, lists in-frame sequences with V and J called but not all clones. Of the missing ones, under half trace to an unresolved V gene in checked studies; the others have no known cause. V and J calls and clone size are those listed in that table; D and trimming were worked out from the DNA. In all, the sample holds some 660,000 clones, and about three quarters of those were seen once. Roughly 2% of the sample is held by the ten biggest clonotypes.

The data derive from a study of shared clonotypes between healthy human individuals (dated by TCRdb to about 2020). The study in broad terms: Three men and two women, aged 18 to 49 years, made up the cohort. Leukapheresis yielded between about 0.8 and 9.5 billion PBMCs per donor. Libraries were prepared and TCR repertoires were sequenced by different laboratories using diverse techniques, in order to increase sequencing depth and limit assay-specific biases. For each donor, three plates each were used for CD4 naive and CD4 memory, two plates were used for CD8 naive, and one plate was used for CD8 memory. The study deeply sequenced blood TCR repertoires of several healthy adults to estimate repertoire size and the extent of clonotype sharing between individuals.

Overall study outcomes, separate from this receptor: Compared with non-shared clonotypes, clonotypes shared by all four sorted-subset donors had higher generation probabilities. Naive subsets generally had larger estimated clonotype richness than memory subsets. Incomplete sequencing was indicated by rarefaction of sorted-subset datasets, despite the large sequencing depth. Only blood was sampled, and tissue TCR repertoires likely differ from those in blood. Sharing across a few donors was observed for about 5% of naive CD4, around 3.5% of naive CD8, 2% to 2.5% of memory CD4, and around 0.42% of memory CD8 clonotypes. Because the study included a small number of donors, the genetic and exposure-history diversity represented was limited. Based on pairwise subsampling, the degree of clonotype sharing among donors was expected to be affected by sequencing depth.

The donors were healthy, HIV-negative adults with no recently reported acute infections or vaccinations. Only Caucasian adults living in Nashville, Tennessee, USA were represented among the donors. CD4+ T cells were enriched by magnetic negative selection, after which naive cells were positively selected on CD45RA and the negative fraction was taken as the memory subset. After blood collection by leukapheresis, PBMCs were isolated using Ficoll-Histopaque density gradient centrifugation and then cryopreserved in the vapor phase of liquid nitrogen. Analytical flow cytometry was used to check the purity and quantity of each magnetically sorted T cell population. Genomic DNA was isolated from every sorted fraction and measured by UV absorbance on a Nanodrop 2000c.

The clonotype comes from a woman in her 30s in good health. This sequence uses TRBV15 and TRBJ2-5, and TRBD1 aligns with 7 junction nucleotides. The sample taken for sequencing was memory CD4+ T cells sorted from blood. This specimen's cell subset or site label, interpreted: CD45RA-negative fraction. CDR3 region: CATSSGTAQETQYF. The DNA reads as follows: TGTGCCACCAGCAGTGGGACAGCCCAAGAGACCCAGTACTTC. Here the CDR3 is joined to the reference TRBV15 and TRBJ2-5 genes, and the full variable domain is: DAMVIQNPRYQVTQFGKPVTLSCSQTLNHNVMYWYQQKSSQAPKLLFHYYDKDFNNEADTPDNFQSRRPNTSFCFLDIRSPGLGDTAMYLCATSSGTAQETQYFGPGTRLLVL.